These 9 T cell receptor beta chains share one sample of origin, sequenced in a study of metastatic and nonmetastatic thyroid tumors. All patients were untreated before thyroid surgery. TCRdb reprocessed the PCR reads using MiXCR. The sample contains around 23,000 clones, 10% to 11% of which appear only once. The sequencing sample was made of blood. The receptors stem from a female donor with papillary thyroid cancer or a benign thyroid nodule (not recorded which). Some clones in this sample may be carry-over from other donors' samples.

This clone was seen a few times. The V gene is TRBV18, the J gene TRBJ2-1, with 10 bases lining up with TRBD2. V dropped 5 bases and J dropped 7; count of bases not matched to a gene: 8. The CDR3 extends over 15 amino acids. CDR1 is KGHSH, CDR2 LQKENI, per germline. CDR3 region: CASSSGLALKNEQFF. DNA for the CDR3: TGTGCCAGCTCATCGGGACTAGCGTTGAAGAATGAGCAGTTCTTC.

In its sample, this clone was seen many times. This sequence joins TRBV11-2 and TRBJ2-1; D unresolved. Trimming shortened V by 0 bases and J by 6 bases, and 6 bases separated the two germline ends. The CDR3 consists of 13 residues. Germline CDR1 SGHAT, CDR2 FQNNGV. CDR3 nucleotides: TGTGCCAGCAGCTTAGATCACAGCAATGAGCAGTTCTTC. Encoded protein: CASSLDHSNEQFF.

This clone was observed at least ten times. This chain uses TRBV9 with TRBJ2-7; D uncertain. V lost 0 bases and J 3 bases, leaving 16 bases between the germline ends. Germline loops: CDR1 SGDLS, CDR2 YYNGEE. The CDR3 extends over 16 amino acids. CDR3 nucleotides: TGTGCCAGCAGCGTAGAAATCGGCCAGTACATCTACGAGCAGTACTTC. This encodes CASSVEIGQYIYEQYF.

This clone was found many times. The CDR3 DNA follows: TGTGCCAGCAGTTCTTTCGGACTAGCGGGAGGTAAGCAGGCCTACGAGCAGTACTTC. It is translated as CASSSFGLAGGKQAYEQYF. The chain uses TRBV28 and TRBJ2-7, with TRBD2 identical over 14 bases. V shed 4 bases and J 2 bases; nucleotides not matched to a gene: 13. Germline loops: CDR1 MDHEN, CDR2 SYDVKM. The CDR3 covers 19 residues.

Note on this clone: The junction shows a germline mismatch at one end, possibly a read error. J is TRBJ2-6 and V is TRBV11-1; no definite D call. The CDR3 has 17 amino acids. Germline-derived CDR1 and CDR2 are SGHAT and FQDESV (reference sequence). In DNA form, the CDR3 reads TGTGCCAGGGGTGATCTTCCGTGGAACTCTGAGGCCAACGTCCTGACTTTC. Its protein is CARGDLPWNSEANVLTF.

By its share, this clone is medium-sized. The V call is TRBV6-2 or TRBV6-3, the J call TRBJ2-7; 9 bases map to TRBD2. The CDR3 is 16 amino acids. Germline values: CDR1 MNHEY, CDR2 SVGEGT. The J segment lost 2 bases and the V segment lost 0 bases, leaving 5 bases of the junction unmatched. This chain's CDR3 is CASSYSWREGTYEQYF. DNA for the CDR3: TGTGCCAGCAGTTACTCGTGGCGGGAGGGCACCTACGAGCAGTACTTC.

This clone was seen at least ten times. This chain joins TRBV7-9 and TRBJ1-4; D might be TRBD1 (5 bases). The ends were cut back, 4 bases at V and 1 base at J, with 13 bases in the middle. Germline V gene lookup returns CDR1 SEHNR and CDR2 FQNEAQ (reference sequence). There are 16 residues in the CDR3. CDR3 in DNA: TGTGCCAGCAGCTCAACCACAGGTGAAACTAATGAAAAACTGTTTTTT. It is translated as CASSSTTGETNEKLFF. The full variable domain, its missing parts supplied by reference TRBV7-9 and TRBJ1-4, is DTGVSQNPRHKITKRGQNVTFRCDPISEHNRLYWYRQTLGQGPEFLTYFQNEAQLEKSRLLSDRFSAERPKGSFSTLEIQRTEQGDSAMYLCASSSTTGETNEKLFFGSGTQLSVL.

This clone was seen a few times. The chain carries TRBV5-4 and TRBJ2-1; TRBD2 aligns across 8 bases. The CDR3 is made up of 15 amino acids. Germline V gene lookup returns CDR1 SGHNT and CDR2 YYREEE (reference sequence). The J segment lost 1 base and the V segment lost 4 bases, leaving 4 bases of the junction unmatched. CDR3: CASSTAGASYNEQFF. The CDR3 DNA follows: TGTGCCAGCAGCACAGCGGGAGCGTCCTACAATGAGCAGTTCTTC. Supplemented by reference TRBV5-4 and TRBJ2-1, the full variable domain reads ETGVTQSPTHLIKTRGQQVTLRCSSQSGHNTVSWYQQALGQGPQFIFQYYREEENGRGNFPPRFSGLQFPNYSSELNVNALELDDSALYLCASSTAGASYNEQFFGPGTRLTVL.

This clone was observed many times. The J gene is TRBJ1-5, the V gene TRBV7-2; possibly TRBD1 for D (6 bases). Germline V gives CDR1 SGHTA, CDR2 FQGNSA. The CDR3 is 15 amino acids. Trimming took 5 bases from V and 2 from J, leaving 13 bases between them. Written as DNA, the CDR3 is TGTGCCAGCAGCGTACAGGGTACCGGCAATCAGCCCCAGCATTTT. This sequence encodes CASSVQGTGNQPQHF.